Listed here is a single TCR beta chain. Trimming shortened V by 0 bases and J by 1 base, and 21 bases separated the two germline ends. Germline V gene sequence: CDR1 LGHNA, CDR2 YSLEER. CDR3 length: 20 amino acids. These data belong to a study of blood T cell repertoires in COVID-19. Turning to the study itself: Acute and convalescent COVID-19 samples came from the United States, Italy and Spain.

Some clones are missing from TCRdb's copy, which holds only in-frame ones; the method was immunoSEQ multiplex PCR. Among under 300,000 clones listed, around 89% were seen once. The origin of this receptor is a woman aged 45-65 years who had recovered from COVID-19. The chain links TRBV4-3 to TRBJ2-2; D perhaps matches TRBD2 (6 bases). Sequencing used PBMCs or T cells enriched from blood (not recorded which). The CDR3 loop reads CASSQDLITLGEVNTGELFF. DNA of the CDR3: TGCGCCAGCAGCCAAGATCTTATTACGTTGGGGGAGGTGAACACCGGGGAGCTGTTTTTT.